The 6 T cell receptor beta chains reported below all come from one sample, sequenced in a study of blood T cells in healthy people across ages. Next came a second PCR, run for roughly 6 to 11 cycles, which used a sample-barcoded 5' primer along with a J-beta primer mix. Via MiXCR, TCRdb re-called the 5' RACE reads, giving one row per CDR3 protein. Of under 850,000 distinct CDR3 sequences in the sample, about 34% were seen once. The sample consisted of blood. These receptors were taken from a young man in good health.

The CDR3 protein is CASSLTPGQGPHEQYF. CDR3 bases: TGTGCCAGCAGTTTAACCCCGGGACAGGGTCCCCACGAGCAGTACTTC. The rearrangement uses TRBV6-5 and TRBJ2-7, with TRBD1 matching 9 bases. The CDR3 consists of 16 residues. Unmatched junction bases numbered 12, after V lost 4 bases and J lost 5 bases. From germline, CDR1 is MNHEY and CDR2 SVGAGI.

The genes are TRBV5-8 and TRBJ1-1; 9 bases agree with TRBD1. Trimming removed 5 bases from V and 0 bases from J; junction bases left unmatched: 8. The CDR3 contains 16 residues. Per the germline V gene, CDR1 is SGHTS and CDR2 is YDEGEE. In DNA, the CDR3 is TGTGCCAGCAGACGGGACAGGGTCTTGATGAACACTGAAGCTTTCTTT. Protein product: CASRRDRVLMNTEAFF.

About this clonotype: A much larger clone is a single base away; this may be a read error. This sequence joins TRBV4-3 and TRBJ2-7, with 7 bases fitting TRBD1. V shed 0 bases and J 7 bases; nucleotides not matched to a gene: 15. CDR1 is LGHNA and CDR2 is YSLEER in the germline V gene. The length of the CDR3 is 17 residues. The CDR3 loop reads CASSQDLETGSPNEQYF. CDR3 nucleotides: TGCGCCAGCAGCCAAGATCTAGAGACAGGGAGCCCCAATGAGCAGTACTTC.

The rearrangement uses TRBV14 and TRBJ2-7; no reliable D call. From germline, CDR1 is SGHDN and CDR2 FVKESK. There are 13 residues in the CDR3. V was trimmed by 1 base and J by 3 bases, leaving 7 bases between them. The CDR3 region has the DNA TGTGCCAGCAGCCAAGTAAGGGACTACGAGCAGTACTTC. Residues: CASSQVRDYEQYF.

This clonotype was picked up a small number of times. The V and J genes are TRBV4-1 and TRBJ1-1; a weak D match, TRBD1 (6 bases). Germline values: CDR1 MGHRA, CDR2 YSYEKL. This CDR3 has 15 amino acids. V lost 2 bases and J 3 bases, leaving 13 bases between the germline ends. CDR3 nucleotide sequence: TGCGCCAGCAGCCAAAAACCTGACAGGTACACTGAAGCTTTCTTT. Translation: CASSQKPDRYTEAFF.

The V and J genes are TRBV2 and TRBJ2-1; 9 bases agree with TRBD2. This CDR3 spans 16 amino acids. Germline CDR1 reads SNHLY; CDR2 reads FYNNEI. J gave up 6 bases and V 4 bases, and 10 bases lay outside the gene matches. The CDR3 is CASSGRPGLASNEQFF. CDR3 coding DNA: TGTGCCAGCAGTGGACGACCGGGACTAGCTTCCAATGAGCAGTTCTTC.